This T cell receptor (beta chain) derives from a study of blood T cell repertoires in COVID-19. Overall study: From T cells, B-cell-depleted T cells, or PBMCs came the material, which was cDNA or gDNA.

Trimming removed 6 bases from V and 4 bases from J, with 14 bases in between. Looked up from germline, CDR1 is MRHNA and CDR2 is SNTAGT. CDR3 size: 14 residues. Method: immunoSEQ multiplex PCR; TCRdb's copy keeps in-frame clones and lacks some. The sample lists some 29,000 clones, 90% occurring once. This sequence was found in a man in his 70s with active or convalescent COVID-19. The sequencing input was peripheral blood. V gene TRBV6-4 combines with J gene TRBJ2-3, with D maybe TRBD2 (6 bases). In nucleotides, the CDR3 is TGTGCCAGCAGCCCTGGGGGGAGTGCAGATACGCAGTATTTT. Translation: CASSPGGSADTQYF.